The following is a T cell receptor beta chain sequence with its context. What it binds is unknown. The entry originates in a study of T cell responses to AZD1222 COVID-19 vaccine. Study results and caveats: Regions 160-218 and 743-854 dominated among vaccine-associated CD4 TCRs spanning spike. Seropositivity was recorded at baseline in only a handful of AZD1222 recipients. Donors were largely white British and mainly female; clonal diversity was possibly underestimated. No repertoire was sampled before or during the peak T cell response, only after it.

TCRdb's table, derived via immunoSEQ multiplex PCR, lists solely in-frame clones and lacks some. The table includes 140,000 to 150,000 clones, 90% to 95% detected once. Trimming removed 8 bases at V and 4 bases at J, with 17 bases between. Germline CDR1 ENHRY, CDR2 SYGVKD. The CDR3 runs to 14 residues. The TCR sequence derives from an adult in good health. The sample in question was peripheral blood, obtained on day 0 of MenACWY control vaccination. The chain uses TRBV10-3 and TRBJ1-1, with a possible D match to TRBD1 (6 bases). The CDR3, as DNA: TGTGCCATCTCCCGAGGGGGTGTGGGCACTGAAGCTTTCTTT. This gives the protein CAISRGGVGTEAFF.